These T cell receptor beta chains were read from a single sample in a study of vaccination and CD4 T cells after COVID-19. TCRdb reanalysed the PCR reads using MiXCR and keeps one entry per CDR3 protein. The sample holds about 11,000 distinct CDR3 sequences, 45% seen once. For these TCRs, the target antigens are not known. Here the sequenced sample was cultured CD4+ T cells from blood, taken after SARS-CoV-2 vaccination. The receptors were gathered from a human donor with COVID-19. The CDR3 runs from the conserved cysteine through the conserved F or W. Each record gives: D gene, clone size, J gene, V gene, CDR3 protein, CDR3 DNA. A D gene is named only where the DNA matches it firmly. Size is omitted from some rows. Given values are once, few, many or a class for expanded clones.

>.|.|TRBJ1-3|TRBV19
CASSQNRGHSSGNTIYF
TGTGCCAGTAGTCAGAATCGGGGCCACTCCTCTGGAAACACCATATATTTT
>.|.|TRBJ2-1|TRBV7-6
CASSPTSYNEQFF
TGTGCCAGCAGCCCGACTAGTTACAATGAGCAGTTCTTC
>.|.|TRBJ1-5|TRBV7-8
CASSLVGGKGQPQHF
TGTGCCAGCAGCTTAGTAGGGGGGAAAGGGCAGCCCCAGCATTTT
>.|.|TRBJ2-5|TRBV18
CASSPPGETQYF
TGTGCCAGCTCACCACCGGGGGAGACCCAGTACTTC
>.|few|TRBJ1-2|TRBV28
CASSGVLYTF
TGTGCCAGCAGCGGGGTTCTTTACACCTTC
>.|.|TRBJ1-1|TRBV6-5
CASSYHLRAFF
TGTGCCAGCAGTTACCACCTTCGAGCTTTCTTT
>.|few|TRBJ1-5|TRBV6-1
CASSETQGIQPQHF
TGTGCCAGCAGTGAGACGCAGGGGATTCAGCCCCAGCATTTT
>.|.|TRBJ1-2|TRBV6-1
CASQNTGSGDGYTF
TGTGCCAGCCAAAACACAGGGTCAGGGGATGGCTACACCTTC
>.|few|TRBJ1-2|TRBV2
CASSDAGNYGYTF
TGTGCCAGCAGTGACGCAGGGAACTATGGCTACACCTTC
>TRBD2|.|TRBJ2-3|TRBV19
CASSIDPSGGVTQYF
TGTGCCAGTAGTATAGATCCTAGCGGGGGGGTTACGCAGTATTTT
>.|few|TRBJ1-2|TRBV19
CASRTNDRGNYGYTF
TGTGCCAGTAGGACCAACGACCGGGGGAATTATGGCTACACCTTC
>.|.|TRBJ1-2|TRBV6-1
CASSTTGLKNYGYTF
TGTGCCAGCAGTACAACAGGGCTCAAGAACTATGGCTACACCTTC
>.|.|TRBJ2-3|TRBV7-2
CASSLSGTDTQYF
TGTGCCAGCAGCTTAAGTGGCACAGATACGCAGTATTTT
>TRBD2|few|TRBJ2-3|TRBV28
CASIRLAGTAGGTGDTQYF
TGTGCCAGCATTAGACTAGCGGGGACCGCGGGGGGAACGGGGGATACGCAGTATTTT
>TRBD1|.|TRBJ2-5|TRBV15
CATSGPGQGARAQYF
TGTGCCACCAGCGGACCGGGACAGGGGGCTCGGGCCCAGTACTTC
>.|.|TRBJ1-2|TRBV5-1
CASRFTGFGIEGYTF
TGCGCCAGCAGGTTTACCGGATTCGGCATCGAGGGCTACACCTTC
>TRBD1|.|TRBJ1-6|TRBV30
CAWRTGGSYNSPLHF
TGTGCCTGGAGGACAGGGGGATCCTATAATTCACCCCTCCACTTT
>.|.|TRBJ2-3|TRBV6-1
CASGDASTDTQYF
TGTGCCAGCGGAGACGCAAGCACAGATACGCAGTATTTT
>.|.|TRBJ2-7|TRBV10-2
CASSDEFGWHGTVGYEQYF
TGCGCCAGCAGTGACGAGTTCGGCTGGCACGGGACCGTAGGCTACGAGCAGTACTTC
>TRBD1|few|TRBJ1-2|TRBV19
CASKGAAGGNYGYTF
TGTGCCAGTAAGGGAGCCGCAGGGGGAAACTATGGCTACACCTTC
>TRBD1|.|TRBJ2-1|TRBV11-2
CASRTTGVGVQFF
TGTGCCAGCAGGACGACAGGGGTCGGGGTTCAGTTCTTC
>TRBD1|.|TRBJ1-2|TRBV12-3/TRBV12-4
CASSLTGGDYGYTF
TGTGCCAGCAGTTTAACAGGGGGGGATTATGGCTACACCTTC
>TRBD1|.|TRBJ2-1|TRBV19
CASSITPGQGSEQFF
TGTGCCAGTAGCATCACACCGGGACAGGGATCTGAGCAGTTCTTC
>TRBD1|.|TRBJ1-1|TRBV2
CASSESGGSTEAFF
TGTGCCAGCAGTGAATCAGGGGGGTCCACTGAAGCTTTCTTT
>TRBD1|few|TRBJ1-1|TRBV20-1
CSATRQGPFGGTEAFF
TGCAGTGCTACTAGACAGGGGCCCTTTGGGGGCACTGAAGCTTTCTTT
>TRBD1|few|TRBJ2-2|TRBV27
CASRETTGGNTGELFF
TGTGCCAGCAGGGAGACTACAGGGGGCAACACCGGGGAGCTGTTTTTT
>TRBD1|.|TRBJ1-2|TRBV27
CASSLSGTGVGYGYTF
TGTGCCAGCAGTTTATCCGGGACAGGGGTGGGATATGGCTACACCTTC
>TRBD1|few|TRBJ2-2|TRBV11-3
CASSPTGIGELFF
TGTGCCAGCAGCCCGACAGGGATCGGGGAGCTGTTTTTT
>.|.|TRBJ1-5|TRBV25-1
CASSEYGGKPQHF
TGTGCCAGCAGTGAATATGGTGGGAAGCCCCAGCATTTT
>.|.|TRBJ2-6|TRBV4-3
CASSQAAVPRSGANVLTF
TGCGCCAGCAGCCAAGCGGCAGTCCCCCGCTCTGGGGCCAACGTCCTGACTTTC
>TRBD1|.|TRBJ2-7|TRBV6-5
CASSYKRTGGYEQYF
TGTGCCAGCAGTTACAAGAGGACAGGGGGCTACGAGCAGTACTTC
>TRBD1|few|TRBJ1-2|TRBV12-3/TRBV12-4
CASSLGTGWSYGYTF
TGTGCCAGCAGCCTAGGGACAGGGTGGTCCTATGGCTACACCTTC
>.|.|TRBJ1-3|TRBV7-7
CASSLGGFGDSGNTIYF
TGTGCTAGCAGCTTAGGGGGATTCGGGGACTCTGGAAACACCATATATTTT
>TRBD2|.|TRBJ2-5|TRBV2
CASSGGLAGGQETQYF
TGTGCCAGCAGTGGGGGACTAGCGGGGGGGCAAGAGACCCAGTACTTC
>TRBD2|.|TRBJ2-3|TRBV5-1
CASSLPGTSGTDTQYF
TGCGCCAGCAGCTTGCCCGGGACTAGCGGCACAGATACGCAGTATTTT
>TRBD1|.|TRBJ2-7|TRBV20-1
CSASPDRGSSEQYF
TGCAGTGCTAGTCCCGACAGGGGCTCCTCCGAGCAGTACTTC
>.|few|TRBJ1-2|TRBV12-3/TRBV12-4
CASSLPGTGGIGYTF
TGTGCCAGCAGTTTACCCGGGACCGGCGGGATTGGCTACACCTTC